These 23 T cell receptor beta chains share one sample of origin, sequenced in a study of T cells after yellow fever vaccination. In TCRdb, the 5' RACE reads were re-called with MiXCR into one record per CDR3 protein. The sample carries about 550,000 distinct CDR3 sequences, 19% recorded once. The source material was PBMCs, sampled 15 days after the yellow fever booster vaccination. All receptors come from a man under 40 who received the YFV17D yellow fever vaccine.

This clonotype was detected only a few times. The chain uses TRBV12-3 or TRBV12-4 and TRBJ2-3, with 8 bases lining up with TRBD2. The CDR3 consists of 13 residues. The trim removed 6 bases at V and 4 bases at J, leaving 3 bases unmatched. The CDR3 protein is CASRLTSADTQYF. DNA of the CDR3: TGTGCCAGCAGGTTGACTAGCGCAGATACGCAGTATTTT.

In DNA, the CDR3 is TGTGCCAGCAGCTTACGGGCGGGCCCCCAGAGCGTTGCCTACGAGCAGTACTTC. Its translation is CASSLRAGPQSVAYEQYF. The chain has TRBV11-2 and TRBJ2-7; TRBD2 might be the D (5 bases). The CDR3 spans 18 residues. Germline CDR1 and CDR2: SGHAT and FQNNGV. V lost 2 bases, J lost 2 bases, and 22 bases lay in between. The full variable domain, rest sourced from reference TRBV11-2 and TRBJ2-7, is EAGVAQSPRYKIIEKRQSVAFWCNPISGHATLYWYQQILGQGPKLLIQFQNNGVVDDSQLPKDRFSAERLKGVDSTLKIQPAKLEDSAVYLCASSLRAGPQSVAYEQYFGPGTRLTVT.

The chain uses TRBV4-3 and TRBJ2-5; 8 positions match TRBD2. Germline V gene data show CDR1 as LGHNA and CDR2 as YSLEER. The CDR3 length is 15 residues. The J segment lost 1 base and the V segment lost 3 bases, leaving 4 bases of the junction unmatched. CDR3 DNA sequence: TGCGCCAGCAGCCAGCTAGCGGGCGCCCAAGAGACCCAGTACTTC. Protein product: CASSQLAGAQETQYF.

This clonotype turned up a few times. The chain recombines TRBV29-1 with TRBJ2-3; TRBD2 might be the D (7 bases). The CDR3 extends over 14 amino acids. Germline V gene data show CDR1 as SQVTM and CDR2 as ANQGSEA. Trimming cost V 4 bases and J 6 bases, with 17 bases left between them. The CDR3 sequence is CSVAGVGGADTQYF. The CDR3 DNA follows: TGCAGCGTTGCCGGCGTTGGGGGGGCCGATACGCAGTATTTT.

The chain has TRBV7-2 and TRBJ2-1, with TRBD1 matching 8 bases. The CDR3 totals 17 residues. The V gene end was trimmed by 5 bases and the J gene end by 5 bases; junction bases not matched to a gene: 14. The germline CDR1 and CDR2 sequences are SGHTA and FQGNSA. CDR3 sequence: CASSRPLTGVEDNEQFF. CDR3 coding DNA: TGTGCCAGCAGCAGGCCGCTGACAGGGGTTGAGGACAATGAGCAGTTCTTC.

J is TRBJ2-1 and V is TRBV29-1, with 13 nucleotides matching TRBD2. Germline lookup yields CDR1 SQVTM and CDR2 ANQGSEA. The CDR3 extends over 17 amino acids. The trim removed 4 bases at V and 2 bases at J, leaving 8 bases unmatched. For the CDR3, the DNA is TGCAGCGTTGGGCCGCCACTAGCGGGAGGGCCCTACAATGAGCAGTTCTTC. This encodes CSVGPPLAGGPYNEQFF.

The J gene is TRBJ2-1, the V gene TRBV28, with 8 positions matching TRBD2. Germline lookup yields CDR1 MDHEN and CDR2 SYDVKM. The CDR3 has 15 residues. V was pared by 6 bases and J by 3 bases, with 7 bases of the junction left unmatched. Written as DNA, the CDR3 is TGTGCCAGCAGCTCACAGCGGGAGCGCTACAATGAGCAGTTCTTC. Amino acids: CASSSQRERYNEQFF.

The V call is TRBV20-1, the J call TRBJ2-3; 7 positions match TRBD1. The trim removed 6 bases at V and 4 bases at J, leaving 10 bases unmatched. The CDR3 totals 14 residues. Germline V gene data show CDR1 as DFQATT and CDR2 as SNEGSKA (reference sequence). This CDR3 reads CSARQGRLPDTQYF. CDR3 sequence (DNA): TGCAGTGCGCGACAGGGACGGCTGCCAGATACGCAGTATTTT.

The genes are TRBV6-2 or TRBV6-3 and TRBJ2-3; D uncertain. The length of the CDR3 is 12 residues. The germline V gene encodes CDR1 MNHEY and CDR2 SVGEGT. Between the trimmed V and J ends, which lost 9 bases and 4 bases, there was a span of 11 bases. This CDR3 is CASRRTADTQYF. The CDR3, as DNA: TGTGCCAGTCGGCGGACGGCAGATACGCAGTATTTT.

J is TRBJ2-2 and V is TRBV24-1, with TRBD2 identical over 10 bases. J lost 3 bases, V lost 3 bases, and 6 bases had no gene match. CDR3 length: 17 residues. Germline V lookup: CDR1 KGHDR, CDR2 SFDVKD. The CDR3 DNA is TGTGCCACCAGTGATCCCGCCGGGACTAGCGACACCGGGGAGCTGTTTTTT. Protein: CATSDPAGTSDTGELFF.

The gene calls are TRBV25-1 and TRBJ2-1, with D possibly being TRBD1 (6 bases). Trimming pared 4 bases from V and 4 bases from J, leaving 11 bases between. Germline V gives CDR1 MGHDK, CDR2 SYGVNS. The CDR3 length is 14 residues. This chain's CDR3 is CASSVEGVYNEQFF. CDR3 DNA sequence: TGTGCCAGCAGTGTTGAGGGGGTATACAATGAGCAGTTCTTC.

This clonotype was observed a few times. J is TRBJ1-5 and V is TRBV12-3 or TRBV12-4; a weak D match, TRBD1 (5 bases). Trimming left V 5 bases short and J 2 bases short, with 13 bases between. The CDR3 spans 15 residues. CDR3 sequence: CASSGGGLGNQPQHF. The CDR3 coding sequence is TGTGCCAGCAGTGGGGGGGGACTGGGCAATCAGCCCCAGCATTTT.

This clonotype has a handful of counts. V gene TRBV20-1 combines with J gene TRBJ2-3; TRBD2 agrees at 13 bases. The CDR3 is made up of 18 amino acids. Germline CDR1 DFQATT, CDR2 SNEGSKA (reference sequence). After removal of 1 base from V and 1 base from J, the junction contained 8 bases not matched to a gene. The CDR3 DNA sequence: TGCAGTGCTAGAGGACGACTAGCGGGAGGAGTGGGCACAGATACGCAGTATTTT. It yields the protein CSARGRLAGGVGTDTQYF.

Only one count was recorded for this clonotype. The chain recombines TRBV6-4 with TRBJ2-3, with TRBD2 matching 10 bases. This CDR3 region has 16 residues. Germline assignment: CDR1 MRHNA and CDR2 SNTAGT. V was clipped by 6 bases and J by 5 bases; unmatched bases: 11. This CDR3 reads CASRRALAGVGDTQYF. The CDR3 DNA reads TGTGCCAGCAGGCGGGCTCTAGCGGGAGTGGGAGATACGCAGTATTTT.

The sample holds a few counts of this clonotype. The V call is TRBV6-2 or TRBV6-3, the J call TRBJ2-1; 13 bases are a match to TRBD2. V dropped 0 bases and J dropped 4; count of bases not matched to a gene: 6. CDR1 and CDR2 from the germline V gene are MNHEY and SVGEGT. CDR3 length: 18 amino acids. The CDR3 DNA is TGTGCCAGCAGTTACTCGGGGCCGGGACTAGCGGGATACAATGAGCAGTTCTTC. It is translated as CASSYSGPGLAGYNEQFF.

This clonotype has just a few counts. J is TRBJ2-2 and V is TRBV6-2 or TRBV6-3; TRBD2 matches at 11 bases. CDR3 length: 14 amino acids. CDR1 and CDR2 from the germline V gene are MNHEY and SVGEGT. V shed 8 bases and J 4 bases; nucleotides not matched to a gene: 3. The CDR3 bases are TGTGCCAGCCGGACTAGCGGGTCCACCGGGGAGCTGTTTTTT. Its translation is CASRTSGSTGELFF.

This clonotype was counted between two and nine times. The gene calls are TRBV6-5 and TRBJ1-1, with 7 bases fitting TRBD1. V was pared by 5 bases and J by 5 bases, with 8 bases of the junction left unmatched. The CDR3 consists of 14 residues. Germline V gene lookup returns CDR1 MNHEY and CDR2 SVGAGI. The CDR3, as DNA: TGTGCCAGCAGTCGGGAGGGGGCGAGTACTGAAGCTTTCTTT. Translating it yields CASSREGASTEAFF.

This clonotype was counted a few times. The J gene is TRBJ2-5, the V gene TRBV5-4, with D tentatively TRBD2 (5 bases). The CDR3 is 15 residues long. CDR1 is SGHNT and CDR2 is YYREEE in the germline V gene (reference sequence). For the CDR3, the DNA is TGTCGGCAGCAGAAAGTGTGTACTAGTTCAGAGACCCAGTACTTC. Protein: CRQQKVCTSSETQYF.

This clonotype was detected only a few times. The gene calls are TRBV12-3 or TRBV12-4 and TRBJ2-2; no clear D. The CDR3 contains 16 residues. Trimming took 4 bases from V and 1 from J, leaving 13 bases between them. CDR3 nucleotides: TGTGCCAGCAGTTATCGTGGGGTTGGGAACACCGGGGAGCTGTTTTTT. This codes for CASSYRGVGNTGELFF.

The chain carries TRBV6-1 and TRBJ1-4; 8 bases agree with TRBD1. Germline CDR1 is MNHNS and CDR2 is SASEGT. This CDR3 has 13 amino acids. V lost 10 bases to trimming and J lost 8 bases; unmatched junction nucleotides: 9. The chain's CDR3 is CATTGQGREKLFF. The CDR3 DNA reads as TGTGCCACCACCGGACAGGGCAGGGAAAAACTGTTTTTT.

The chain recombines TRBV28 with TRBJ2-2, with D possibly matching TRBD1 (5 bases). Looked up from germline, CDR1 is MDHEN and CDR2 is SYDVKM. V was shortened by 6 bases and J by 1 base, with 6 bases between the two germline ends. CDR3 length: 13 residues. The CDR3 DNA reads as TGTGCCAGCAGCGGACAGAACACCGGGGAGCTGTTTTTT. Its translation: CASSGQNTGELFF.

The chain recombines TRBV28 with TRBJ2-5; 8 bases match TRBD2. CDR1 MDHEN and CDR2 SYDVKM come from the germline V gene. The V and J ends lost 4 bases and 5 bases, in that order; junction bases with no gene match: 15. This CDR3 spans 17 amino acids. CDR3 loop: CASSSALWVAGRETQYF. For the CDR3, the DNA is TGTGCCAGCAGTTCCGCTTTGTGGGTAGCGGGGCGGGAGACCCAGTACTTC.

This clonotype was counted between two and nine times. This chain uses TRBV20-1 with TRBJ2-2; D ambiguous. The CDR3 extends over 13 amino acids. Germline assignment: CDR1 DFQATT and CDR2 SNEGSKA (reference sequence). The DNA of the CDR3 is TGCAGCGCCTTGGTTACCACCAGCGGGGAGCTGTTTTTT. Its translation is CSALVTTSGELFF.